A selection of T cell receptor beta chains follows, all from one sample in a study of blood T cells in healthy people across ages. TCRdb reprocessed the 5' RACE reads with MiXCR, giving one entry per CDR3 protein. The table has roughly 800,000 distinct CDR3 sequences, 20% to 30% seen once. A further study also used this sample, focusing on T cells of mothers and their children.

The sample was blood. These receptors all stem from a boy aged 5-17 years in good health. The CDR3 runs from the conserved cysteine through the conserved F or W. D genes are given only for firm matches. Some rows mark clone size as missing; the rest say once, few, many or name a class of expanded clone.

j_call clone_size d_call v_call cdr3_nt cdr3_aa
TRBJ2-5 many TRBD2 TRBV11-1 TGTGCCAGCAGCTTAGGCGGGAGCCGTAGAGAGACCCAGTACTTC CASSLGGSRRETQYF
TRBJ1-2 few TRBD1 TRBV7-9 TGTGCCAGCAGCTTAGCTGGGACAGGGACGGGCTACACCTTC CASSLAGTGTGYTF
TRBJ1-1 - - TRBV5-6 TGTGCCAGCAGCTTGGTGTCAGGTGTCACTGAAGCTTTCTTT CASSLVSGVTEAFF
TRBJ2-5 - TRBD2 TRBV27 TGTGCCAGCAGTCCTTTCGCGGAGCCTAGCGGGGTCGTTAGGTGGTACTTC CASSPFAEPSGVVRWYF
TRBJ1-1 few - TRBV9 TGTGCCAGCAGCGGTGGGAGGCTGGGCACTGAAGCTTTCTTT CASSGGRLGTEAFF
TRBJ2-7 few - TRBV13 TGTGCCAGCAGCGGCCTGGGGTCCTCTTCCTACGAGCAGTACTTC CASSGLGSSSYEQYF
TRBJ2-7 few - TRBV6-1 TGTGCCAGCAGTGTTAGGGTCTCCTACGAGCAGTACTTC CASSVRVSYEQYF
TRBJ1-6 - TRBD1 TRBV12-3/TRBV12-4 TGTGCCAGCACCATTCACCAGGGACAGGGGAATTCACCCCTCCACTTT CASTIHQGQGNSPLHF
TRBJ2-7 many - TRBV7-9 TGTGCCAGCAGGCCCAGGGTAGCCGACGAGCAGTACTTC CASRPRVADEQYF
TRBJ2-5 - - TRBV5-4 TGTGCCAGCAGCGATAAAATCGGAGAGACCCAGTACTTC CASSDKIGETQYF
TRBJ2-3 - TRBD1 TRBV27 TGTGCCAGCAGTTGGACAGGCGCAGATACGCAGTATTTT CASSWTGADTQYF
TRBJ2-1 few TRBD1 TRBV4-1 TGCGCCAGCAGCCCCATCGGGGGGACAGGGGGCCCTAATGAGCAGTTCTTC CASSPIGGTGGPNEQFF
TRBJ2-7 few TRBD1 TRBV5-5 TGTGCCAGCAGCTTGGGGGGACAGGGGCCCTACGAGCAGTACTTC CASSLGGQGPYEQYF
TRBJ2-7 - - TRBV10-3 TGTGCCATCAGTGGGACTGCAGACTACGAGCAGTACTTC CAISGTADYEQYF
TRBJ2-7 - - TRBV7-2 TGTGCCAGCAGCTTAGGATTCCAGCGCGAGCAGTACTTC CASSLGFQREQYF
TRBJ1-6 few - TRBV27 TGTGCCAGCAGTTTGATGGATTCACCCCTCCACTTT CASSLMDSPLHF
TRBJ2-7 few - TRBV20-1 TGCAGTGCTAGAGCGTGGGACTCGAGCTCCTACGAGCAGTACTTC CSARAWDSSSYEQYF
TRBJ2-5 few - TRBV3-1 TGTGCCAGCAGCCAAGATGGGGCGGGAAGTGAGACCCGGTACTTC CASSQDGAGSETRYF
TRBJ2-3 - - TRBV9 TGTGCCAGCAGCGTAGAAGGAGGGACGTACACAGATACGCAGTATTTT CASSVEGGTYTDTQYF
TRBJ2-4 - - TRBV7-6 TGTGCCAGCAGCGTCAGGGACAAAAACATTCAGTACTTC CASSVRDKNIQYF
TRBJ1-1 - TRBD1 TRBV7-3 TGTGCCAGCAGCTTACCACAGGGGGCCACTGAAGCTTTCTTT CASSLPQGATEAFF
TRBJ2-1 few - TRBV7-3 TGTGCCAGCAGTCCGGAGGACAGTAATGAGCAGTTCTTC CASSPEDSNEQFF